What follows are 15 T cell receptor beta chains derived from one specimen sequenced in a study of control samples from healthy donors and cancer patients. Sequencing used immunoSEQ multiplex PCR; TCRdb keeps in-frame clones, though not all of them. The table includes over 150,000 clones, about 91% detected once. The sequenced sample was blood. These receptors came from a woman in her forties in good health.

This chain links TRBV12-5 with TRBJ1-1; D gene unclear. V was cut by 5 bases and J by 2 bases, with 3 bases left in between. This CDR3 is 11 amino acids long. Looked up from germline, CDR1 is LGHNT and CDR2 is FRNRAP. In DNA, the CDR3 is TGTGCTAGTGGTCATAACACTGAAGCTTTCTTT. Translation gives CASGHNTEAFF.

The J gene is TRBJ2-7, the V gene TRBV7-9; D perhaps matches TRBD2 (6 bases). V dropped 9 bases and J dropped 2 bases, with 14 bases sitting between them. The germline V gene has CDR1 SEHNR and CDR2 FQNEAQ (reference sequence). The CDR3 length is 13 residues. The CDR3: CASEGAGPYEQYF. CDR3 bases: TGTGCCAGTGAAGGGGCGGGACCCTACGAGCAGTACTTC.

The chain recombines TRBV7-9 with TRBJ2-2; 7 positions agree with TRBD1. Germline lookup yields CDR1 SEHNR and CDR2 FQNEAQ (reference sequence). The CDR3 is 16 amino acids. J was trimmed by 4 bases and V by 5 bases; bases with no gene match: 10. Written as DNA, the CDR3 is TGTGCCAGCAGCCCCCCGACAGGGTGGGTCACCGGGGAGCTGTTTTTT. Its translation: CASSPPTGWVTGELFF.

The chain employs TRBV11-1 and TRBJ1-1; possible D gene TRBD1, 5 bases. The CDR3 is made up of 12 amino acids. Germline assignment: CDR1 SGHAT and CDR2 FQDESV (reference sequence). Trimming cost V 5 bases and J 4 bases, with 8 bases left between them. CDR3 in amino acids: CASSPGTTEAFF. For the CDR3, the DNA is TGTGCCAGCAGCCCAGGGACCACTGAAGCTTTCTTT. The variable domain in full, with the rest retrieved from reference TRBV11-1 and TRBJ1-1, is EAEVAQSPRYKITEKSQAVAFWCDPISGHATLYWYRQILGQGPELLVQFQDESVVDDSQLPKDRFSAERLKGVDSTLKIQPAELGDSAMYLCASSPGTTEAFFGQGTRLTVV.

This rearrangement joins TRBV11-2 to TRBJ2-7; 7 bases line up with TRBD1. The CDR3 runs 14 residues. With V trimmed by 3 bases and J by 3 bases, 5 bases remained unmatched. From germline, CDR1 is SGHAT and CDR2 FQNNGV. The CDR3 bases are TGTGCCAGCAGCTTCACGACAGGGAGCTACGAGCAGTACTTC. Translating gives CASSFTTGSYEQYF.

This rearrangement joins TRBV6-1 to TRBJ1-4; 10 bases map to TRBD1. The germline CDR1 and CDR2 sequences are MNHNS and SASEGT. The V segment lost 2 bases and the J segment 7 bases; nucleotides outside the gene matches: 4. The CDR3 totals 15 residues. CDR3 in amino acids: CASSELGTGVEKLFF. CDR3 DNA sequence: TGTGCCAGCAGTGAACTTGGGACAGGGGTTGAAAAACTGTTTTTT.

This clone was observed once. The V gene is TRBV19, the J gene TRBJ1-1, with no clear D. The ends were cut back, 1 base at V and 3 bases at J, with 9 bases in the middle. The CDR3 has 14 residues. Germline CDR1 LNHDA, CDR2 SQIVND (reference sequence). CDR3 DNA: TGTGCCAGTAGTATAGTACCTTCGGACACTGAAGCTTTCTTT. Translation: CASSIVPSDTEAFF.

There are a few counts of this clone. V gene TRBV4-1 combines with J gene TRBJ1-6; 11 bases match TRBD1. The V gene's germline CDR1 is MGHRA and CDR2 YSYEKL. J gave up 0 bases and V 6 bases, and 4 bases lay outside the gene matches. The CDR3 is made up of 17 amino acids. CDR3: CASRVGTGGSYNSPLHF. The CDR3 DNA reads TGCGCCAGCAGGGTCGGGACAGGGGGCTCCTATAATTCACCCCTCCACTTT.

This sequence joins TRBV13 and TRBJ2-5; D tentatively fits TRBD1 or TRBD2 (5 bases each). V lost 2 bases to trimming and J lost 6 bases, with 16 bases between them. Germline V lookup: CDR1 PRHDT, CDR2 FYEKMQ (reference sequence). CDR3 size: 15 residues. CDR3 in DNA: TGTGCCAGCAGCTTACTGGGGGTTGGCGATAAGACCCAGTACTTC. Translation gives CASSLLGVGDKTQYF.

The chain has TRBV6-5 and TRBJ1-1; possibly TRBD1 for D (5 bases). CDR1 and CDR2 (germline): MNHEY, SVGAGI. The V gene lost 2 bases and the J gene lost 4 bases, with 11 bases spanning the gap. The CDR3 consists of 14 residues. The chain's CDR3 is CASSYGTGPTEAFF. CDR3 in DNA: TGTGCCAGCAGTTACGGAACAGGCCCCACTGAAGCTTTCTTT.

V usage is TRBV5-1 and J usage is TRBJ2-1; D gene uncertain. V lost 3 bases to trimming and J lost 10 bases, with 23 bases between them. The CDR3 length is 16 residues. CDR1 and CDR2 from the germline V gene are SGHRS and YFSETQ. The CDR3 DNA sequence: TGCGCCAGCAGCTCTCCATTTCGTCACGACCCAGAGGAGCAGTTCTTC. Translated, it gives CASSSPFRHDPEEQFF.

The chain uses TRBV19 and TRBJ1-5; TRBD1 might be the D (5 bases). Trimming removed 8 bases from V and 3 bases from J, with 20 bases in between. The CDR3 sequence is 16 residues long. Germline V gene sequence: CDR1 LNHDA, CDR2 SQIVND (reference sequence). In DNA, the CDR3 is TGTGCCAGTCCCTACCCGCGGGACGGATACAATCAGCCCCAGCATTTT. Amino acid sequence: CASPYPRDGYNQPQHF.

In its sample, this clone was seen once. This chain links TRBV6-4 with TRBJ2-1; D is possibly TRBD1 (5 bases). CDR1 and CDR2 from the germline V gene are MRHNA and SNTAGT. Trimming took off 6 bases at V and 5 bases at J, with 11 bases between the two ends. The CDR3 covers 13 residues. CDR3 protein: CASSPTVNNEQFF. In DNA, the CDR3 is TGTGCCAGCAGCCCGACAGTAAACAATGAGCAGTTCTTC.

The chain has TRBV29-1 and TRBJ2-1; 7 bases match TRBD1. The CDR3 is 15 amino acids. Germline lookup yields CDR1 SQVTM and CDR2 ANQGSEA. With 6 bases clipped from V and 8 bases from J, the junction kept 16 bases outside the gene matches. CDR3 residues: CSVPGGQDPLDEQFF. The DNA of the CDR3 is TGCAGCGTCCCCGGCGGACAGGATCCTTTGGATGAGCAGTTCTTC.

This rearrangement joins TRBV5-1 to TRBJ1-3, with 7 bases matching TRBD1. This CDR3 contains 14 residues. The germline CDR1 and CDR2 sequences are SGHRS and YFSETQ. V was clipped by 4 bases and J by 3 bases; unmatched bases: 4. CDR3 in DNA: TGCGCCAGCAGCCAGGGGGTTGTTGGAAACACCATATATTTT. Translating gives CASSQGVVGNTIYF.